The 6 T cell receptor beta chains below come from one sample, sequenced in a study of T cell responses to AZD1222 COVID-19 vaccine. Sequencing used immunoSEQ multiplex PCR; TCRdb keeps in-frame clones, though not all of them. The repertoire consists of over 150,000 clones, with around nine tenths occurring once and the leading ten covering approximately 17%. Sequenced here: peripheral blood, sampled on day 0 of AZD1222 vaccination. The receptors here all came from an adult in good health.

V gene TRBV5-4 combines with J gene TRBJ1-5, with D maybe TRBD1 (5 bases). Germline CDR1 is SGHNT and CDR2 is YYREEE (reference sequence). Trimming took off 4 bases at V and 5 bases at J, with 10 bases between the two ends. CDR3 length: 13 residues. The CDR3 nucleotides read TGTGCCAGCAGCCGTGACAGTTATCAGCCCCAGCATTTT. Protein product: CASSRDSYQPQHF.

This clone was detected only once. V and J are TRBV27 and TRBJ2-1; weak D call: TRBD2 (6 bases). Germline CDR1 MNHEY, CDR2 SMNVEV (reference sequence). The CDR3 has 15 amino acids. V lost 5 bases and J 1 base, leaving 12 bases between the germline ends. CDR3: CASSGTPFSYNEQFF. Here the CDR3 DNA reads TGTGCCAGCAGTGGGACTCCGTTTTCCTACAATGAGCAGTTCTTC.

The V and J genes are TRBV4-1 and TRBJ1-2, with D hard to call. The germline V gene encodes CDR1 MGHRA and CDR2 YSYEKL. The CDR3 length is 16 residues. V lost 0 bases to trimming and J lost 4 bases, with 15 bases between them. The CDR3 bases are TGCGCCAGCAGCCAAGAGCCATCGGTTCTTTTCTATGGCTACACCTTC. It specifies CASSQEPSVLFYGYTF.

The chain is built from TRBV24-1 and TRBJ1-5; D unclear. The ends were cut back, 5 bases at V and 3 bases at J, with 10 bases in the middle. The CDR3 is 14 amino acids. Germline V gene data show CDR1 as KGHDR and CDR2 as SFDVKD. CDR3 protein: CATSVGGFNQPQHF. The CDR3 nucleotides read TGTGCCACCAGTGTGGGAGGTTTCAATCAGCCCCAGCATTTT.

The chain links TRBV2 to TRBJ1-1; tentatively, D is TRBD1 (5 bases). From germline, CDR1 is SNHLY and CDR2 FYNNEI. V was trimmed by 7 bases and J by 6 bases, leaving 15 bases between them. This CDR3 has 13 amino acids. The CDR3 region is CASTGEGGSEAFF. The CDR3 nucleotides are TGTGCCAGCACGGGGGAGGGCGGATCTGAAGCTTTCTTT.

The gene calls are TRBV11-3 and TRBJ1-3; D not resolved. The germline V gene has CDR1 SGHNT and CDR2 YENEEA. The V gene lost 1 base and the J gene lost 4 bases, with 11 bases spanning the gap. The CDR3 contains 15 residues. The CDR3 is CASSLGTDVGNTIYF. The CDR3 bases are TGTGCCAGCAGCTTAGGGACGGATGTCGGAAACACCATATATTTT. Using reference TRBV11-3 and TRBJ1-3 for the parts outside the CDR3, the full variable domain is EAGVVQSPRYKIIEKKQPVAFWCNPISGHNTLYWYLQNLGQGPELLIRYENEEAVDDSQLPKDRFSAERLKGVDSTLKIQPAELGDSAVYLCASSLGTDVGNTIYFGEGSWLTVV.